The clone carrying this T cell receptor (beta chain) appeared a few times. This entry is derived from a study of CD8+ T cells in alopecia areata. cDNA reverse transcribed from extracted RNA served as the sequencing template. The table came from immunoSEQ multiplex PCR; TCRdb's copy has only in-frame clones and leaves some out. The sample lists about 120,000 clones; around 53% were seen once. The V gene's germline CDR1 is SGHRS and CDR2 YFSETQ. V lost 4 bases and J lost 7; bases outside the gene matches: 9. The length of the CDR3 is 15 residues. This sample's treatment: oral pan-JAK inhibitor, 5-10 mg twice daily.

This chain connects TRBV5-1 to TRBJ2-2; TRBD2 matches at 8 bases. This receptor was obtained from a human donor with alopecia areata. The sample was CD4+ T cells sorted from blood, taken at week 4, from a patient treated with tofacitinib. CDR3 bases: TGCGCCAGCAGCCCGGGGGGGGCGCAAAGCGGGGAGCTGTTTTTT. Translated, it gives CASSPGGAQSGELFF.